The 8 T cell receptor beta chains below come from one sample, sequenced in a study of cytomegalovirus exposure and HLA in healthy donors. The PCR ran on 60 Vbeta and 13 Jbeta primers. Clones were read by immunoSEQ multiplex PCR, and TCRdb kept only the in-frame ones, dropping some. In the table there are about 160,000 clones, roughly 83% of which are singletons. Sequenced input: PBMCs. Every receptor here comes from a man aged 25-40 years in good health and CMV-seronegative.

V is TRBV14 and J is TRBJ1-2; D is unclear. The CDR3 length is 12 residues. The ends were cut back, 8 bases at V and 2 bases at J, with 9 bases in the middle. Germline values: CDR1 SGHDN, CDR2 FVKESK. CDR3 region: CASSRENYGYTF. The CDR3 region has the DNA TGTGCCAGCTCCCGTGAGAACTATGGCTACACCTTC.

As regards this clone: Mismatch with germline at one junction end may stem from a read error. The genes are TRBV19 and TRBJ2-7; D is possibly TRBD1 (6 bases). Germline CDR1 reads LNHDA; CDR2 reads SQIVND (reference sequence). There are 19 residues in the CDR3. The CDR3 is CASSQFGQSNNVFSYGQYF. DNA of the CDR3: TGTGCCAGTAGTCAATTCGGACAGAGCAACAACGTTTTCTCCTACGGGCAGTACTTC.

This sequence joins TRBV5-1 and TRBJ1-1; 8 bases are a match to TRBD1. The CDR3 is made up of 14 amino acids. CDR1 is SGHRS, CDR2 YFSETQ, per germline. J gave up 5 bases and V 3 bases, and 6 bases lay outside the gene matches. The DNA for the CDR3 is TGCGCCAGCAGCTCGGCCAGGGGGCTTACTGAAGCTTTCTTT. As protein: CASSSARGLTEAFF.

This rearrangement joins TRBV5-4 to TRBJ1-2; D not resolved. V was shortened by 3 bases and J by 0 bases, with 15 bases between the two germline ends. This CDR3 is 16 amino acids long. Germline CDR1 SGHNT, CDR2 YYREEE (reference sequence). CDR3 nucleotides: TGTGCCAGCAGCTCCGGCGGCGGGAAATCTAACTATGGCTACACCTTC. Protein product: CASSSGGGKSNYGYTF. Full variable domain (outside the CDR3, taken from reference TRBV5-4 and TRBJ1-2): ETGVTQSPTHLIKTRGQQVTLRCSSQSGHNTVSWYQQALGQGPQFIFQYYREEENGRGNFPPRFSGLQFPNYSSELNVNALELDDSALYLCASSSGGGKSNYGYTFGSGTRLTVV.

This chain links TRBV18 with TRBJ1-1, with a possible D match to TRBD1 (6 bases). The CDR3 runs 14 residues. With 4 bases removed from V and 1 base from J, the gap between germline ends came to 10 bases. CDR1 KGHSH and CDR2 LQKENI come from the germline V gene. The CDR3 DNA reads TGTGCCAGCTCACTTAAGACAGGGAACACTGAAGCTTTCTTT. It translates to CASSLKTGNTEAFF.

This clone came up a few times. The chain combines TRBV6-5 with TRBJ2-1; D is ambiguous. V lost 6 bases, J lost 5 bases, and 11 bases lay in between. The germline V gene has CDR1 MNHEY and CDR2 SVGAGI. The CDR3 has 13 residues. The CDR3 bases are TGTGCCAGCAGCCCCCCGGTTAACAATGAGCAGTTCTTC. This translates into CASSPPVNNEQFF.

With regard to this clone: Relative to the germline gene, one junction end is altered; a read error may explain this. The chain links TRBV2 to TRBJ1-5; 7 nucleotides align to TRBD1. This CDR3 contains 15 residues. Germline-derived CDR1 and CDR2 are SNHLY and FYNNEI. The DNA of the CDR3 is TGTGCCAGCAGGCGAACGGGACAGCAAAATCAACCCCAGCATTTT. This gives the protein CASRRTGQQNQPQHF.

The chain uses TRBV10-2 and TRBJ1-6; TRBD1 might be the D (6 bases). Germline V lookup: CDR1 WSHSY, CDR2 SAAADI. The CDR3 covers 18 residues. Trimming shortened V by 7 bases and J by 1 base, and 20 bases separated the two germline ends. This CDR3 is CASTLGGGVSSYNSPLHF. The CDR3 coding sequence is TGCGCCAGCACCCTGGGGGGGGGCGTCTCTTCCTATAATTCACCCCTCCACTTT.